Listed below are T cell receptor beta chains from one sample, sequenced in a study of lymphopenia after photon versus proton radiotherapy. Repertoires were generated with immunoSEQ multiplex PCR, while TCRdb's copy carries only in-frame clones and drops some. Of 50,000 or so clones listed, under 95% are singletons. This material consisted of peripheral blood, taken from a patient treated with photon-based radiotherapy. These receptor sequences come from a middle-aged woman with cholangiocarcinoma. Each CDR3 is given with its conserved first and last residue. D genes are given only for firm matches. Clone size is shown for a subset of rows, as once, few, many or a class of expanded clone.

j_call: TRBJ1-2
clone_size: NA
v_call: TRBV13
d_call: NA
cdr3_nt: TGTGCCAGCAGCCACACAGGGAATGGCTACACCTTC
cdr3_aa: CASSHTGNGYTF

j_call: TRBJ2-5
clone_size: NA
v_call: TRBV5-1
d_call: TRBD2
cdr3_nt: TGCGCCAGCAGCTTGGTTCTAGCGGGGCTAACGGAGACCCAGTACTTC
cdr3_aa: CASSLVLAGLTETQYF

j_call: TRBJ2-2
clone_size: few
v_call: TRBV7-2
d_call: NA
cdr3_nt: TGTGCCAGCAGCTTGGTCCTCGGGGAGCTGTTTTTT
cdr3_aa: CASSLVLGELFF

j_call: TRBJ2-7
clone_size: NA
v_call: TRBV5-1
d_call: NA
cdr3_nt: TGCGCCAGCAGTCCCGAACCACATATAAGCTACGAGCAGTACTTC
cdr3_aa: CASSPEPHISYEQYF

j_call: TRBJ1-5
clone_size: NA
v_call: TRBV19
d_call: NA
cdr3_nt: TGTGCCAGTAGTATATTCAGTCAGCCCCAGCATTTT
cdr3_aa: CASSIFSQPQHF

j_call: TRBJ2-2
clone_size: NA
v_call: TRBV5-5
d_call: NA
cdr3_nt: TGTGCCAGCAGCTTGAGTCCGAGTACGAACACCGGGGAGCTGTTTTTT
cdr3_aa: CASSLSPSTNTGELFF

j_call: TRBJ1-6
clone_size: NA
v_call: TRBV9
d_call: NA
cdr3_nt: TGTGCCAGCAGCGTAGGGACGGGCGAGAATTCACCCCTCCACTTT
cdr3_aa: CASSVGTGENSPLHF

j_call: TRBJ2-1
clone_size: once
v_call: TRBV28
d_call: NA
cdr3_nt: TGTGCCAGCGGGTTGTATTGGGACTCGACCAATGAGCAGTTCTTC
cdr3_aa: CASGLYWDSTNEQFF

j_call: TRBJ2-7
clone_size: NA
v_call: TRBV15
d_call: TRBD2
cdr3_nt: TGTGCCACCAGCAGAGATCAAGTAGCGGGAGCCTCCTACGAGCAGTACTTC
cdr3_aa: CATSRDQVAGASYEQYF

j_call: TRBJ1-5
clone_size: NA
v_call: TRBV5-5
d_call: NA
cdr3_nt: TGTGCCAGCAGCTTGGTAGTCAACAGCCGTCGGCCCCAGCATTTT
cdr3_aa: CASSLVVNSRRPQHF

j_call: TRBJ2-7
clone_size: NA
v_call: TRBV6-5
d_call: TRBD2
cdr3_nt: TGTGCCAGCACCGGACTAGCGGGGGACGAGCAGTACTTC
cdr3_aa: CASTGLAGDEQYF

j_call: TRBJ1-1
clone_size: NA
v_call: TRBV5-8
d_call: NA
cdr3_nt: TGTGCCAGCAGCGGGGGGGGAATGGACACTGAAGCTTTCTTT
cdr3_aa: CASSGGGMDTEAFF

j_call: TRBJ2-7
clone_size: once
v_call: TRBV30
d_call: TRBD1
cdr3_nt: TGTGCCTGGAGTGTACTAGAGGGGACAGGGGCCTACGAGCAGTACTTC
cdr3_aa: CAWSVLEGTGAYEQYF

j_call: TRBJ2-2
clone_size: few
v_call: TRBV9
d_call: NA
cdr3_nt: TGTGCCAGCAGCGTAGTGGGCCGGGACACCGGGGAGCTGTTTTTT
cdr3_aa: CASSVVGRDTGELFF

j_call: TRBJ1-1
clone_size: NA
v_call: TRBV5-1
d_call: TRBD1
cdr3_nt: TGCGCCAGCAGTTCACCGGGACAGCCTAGCGGCACTGAAGCTTTCTTT
cdr3_aa: CASSSPGQPSGTEAFF

j_call: TRBJ2-2
clone_size: NA
v_call: TRBV19
d_call: NA
cdr3_nt: TGTGCCAGTAGTGGGTTGGACATGAACACCGGGGAGCTGTTTTTT
cdr3_aa: CASSGLDMNTGELFF

j_call: TRBJ2-3
clone_size: NA
v_call: TRBV9
d_call: TRBD2
cdr3_nt: TGTGCCAGCAGATCGGAGCGGGGGGGAATCACAGATACGCAGTATTTT
cdr3_aa: CASRSERGGITDTQYF

j_call: TRBJ1-1
clone_size: NA
v_call: TRBV27
d_call: TRBD1
cdr3_nt: TGTGCCAGCAGTCCACGGACAGGGAGAGTCAATGAAGCTTTCTTT
cdr3_aa: CASSPRTGRVNEAFF

j_call: TRBJ2-7
clone_size: NA
v_call: TRBV6-1
d_call: NA
cdr3_nt: TGTGCCAGCAGCTCCGGGCAGTCTCTCCACGAGCAGTACTTC
cdr3_aa: CASSSGQSLHEQYF

j_call: TRBJ2-3
clone_size: NA
v_call: TRBV7-9
d_call: NA
cdr3_nt: TGTGCCAGCAGCCCCGACGGGGGTTTATCAGATACGCAGTATTTT
cdr3_aa: CASSPDGGLSDTQYF

j_call: TRBJ1-5
clone_size: NA
v_call: TRBV5-1
d_call: TRBD1
cdr3_nt: TGCGCCAGCAGCTCCGGGACAGGAAATCAGCCCCAGCATTTT
cdr3_aa: CASSSGTGNQPQHF

j_call: TRBJ1-6
clone_size: NA
v_call: TRBV6-5
d_call: NA
cdr3_nt: TGTGCCAGCAGTTCCTCACGGGGGCCCTATAATTCACCCCTCCACTTT
cdr3_aa: CASSSSRGPYNSPLHF

j_call: TRBJ2-7
clone_size: NA
v_call: TRBV5-4
d_call: TRBD1
cdr3_nt: TGTGCCAGCAGCTTACAGGGGGGCGAGCAGTACTTC
cdr3_aa: CASSLQGGEQYF

j_call: TRBJ2-7
clone_size: NA
v_call: TRBV5-1
d_call: NA
cdr3_nt: TGCGCCAGCAGCTTGTCGGGCAACCTGGGAGAGCAGTACTTC
cdr3_aa: CASSLSGNLGEQYF

j_call: TRBJ1-2
clone_size: NA
v_call: TRBV4-2
d_call: NA
cdr3_nt: TGTGCCAGCAGCCTTCGTAGGGGGGGCGCGGACGGCTACACCTTC
cdr3_aa: CASSLRRGGADGYTF

j_call: TRBJ1-1
clone_size: NA
v_call: TRBV7-3
d_call: NA
cdr3_nt: TGTGCCAGCAGCTTACAGGGTGGGAACACTGAAGCTTTCTTT
cdr3_aa: CASSLQGGNTEAFF

j_call: TRBJ1-2
clone_size: NA
v_call: TRBV25-1
d_call: NA
cdr3_nt: TGTGCCAGCAGAGGAGACAACTATGGCTACACCTTC
cdr3_aa: CASRGDNYGYTF

j_call: TRBJ2-2
clone_size: NA
v_call: TRBV2
d_call: TRBD2
cdr3_nt: TGTGCCAGCACCCACCGCGGGGGCGGGGAGCTGTTTTTT
cdr3_aa: CASTHRGGGELFF

j_call: TRBJ1-1
clone_size: NA
v_call: TRBV19
d_call: NA
cdr3_nt: TGTGCCAGTAAACCGGGGATGAACACTGAAGCTTTCTTT
cdr3_aa: CASKPGMNTEAFF

j_call: TRBJ1-1
clone_size: NA
v_call: TRBV4-3
d_call: NA
cdr3_nt: TGCGCCAGCAGCCAAGATTTGGGGACGGAAGCTTTCTTT
cdr3_aa: CASSQDLGTEAFF

j_call: TRBJ2-7
clone_size: NA
v_call: TRBV28
d_call: NA
cdr3_nt: TGTGCCACCAGAGCCGCCGGCAGGGCCTACGAGCAGTACTTC
cdr3_aa: CATRAAGRAYEQYF

j_call: TRBJ2-1
clone_size: NA
v_call: TRBV25-1
d_call: NA
cdr3_nt: TGTGCCAGCAGTCCCCCCGGGGCGTACGAGCAGTTCTTC
cdr3_aa: CASSPPGAYEQFF

j_call: TRBJ2-7
clone_size: once
v_call: TRBV6-6
d_call: NA
cdr3_nt: TGTGCCAGCAGTTACGTTGGAGCCTACGAGCAGTACTTC
cdr3_aa: CASSYVGAYEQYF

j_call: TRBJ2-7
clone_size: NA
v_call: TRBV19
d_call: NA
cdr3_nt: TGTGCCACCCGACAGTCCTACGAGCAGTACTTC
cdr3_aa: CATRQSYEQYF

j_call: TRBJ1-2
clone_size: NA
v_call: TRBV19
d_call: TRBD1
cdr3_nt: TGTGCCAGTAGTATCGGACAGGGGAGCTACACCTTC
cdr3_aa: CASSIGQGSYTF

j_call: TRBJ2-1
clone_size: NA
v_call: TRBV9
d_call: TRBD2
cdr3_nt: TGTGCCAGCAGCCCCCGAAATAGCGGGGGGGTTGACAATGAGCAGTTCTTC
cdr3_aa: CASSPRNSGGVDNEQFF

j_call: TRBJ1-5
clone_size: NA
v_call: TRBV6-6
d_call: TRBD1
cdr3_nt: TGTGCCAGCAGTTACAGAGACAGGGTAGGGGGTCAGCCCCAGCATTTT
cdr3_aa: CASSYRDRVGGQPQHF

j_call: TRBJ2-1
clone_size: NA
v_call: TRBV28
d_call: NA
cdr3_nt: TGTGCCAGCAGTTTATTAGACAATGAGCAGTTCTTC
cdr3_aa: CASSLLDNEQFF

j_call: TRBJ2-1
clone_size: NA
v_call: TRBV7-2
d_call: NA
cdr3_nt: TGTGCCAGCAGCCCCGGGCCAGGACTTTACAATGAGCAGTTCTTC
cdr3_aa: CASSPGPGLYNEQFF

j_call: TRBJ1-2
clone_size: NA
v_call: TRBV2
d_call: TRBD1
cdr3_nt: TGTGCCAGCAGTGAAACTTGGACAGGGTATTATGGCTACACCTTC
cdr3_aa: CASSETWTGYYGYTF

j_call: TRBJ1-1
clone_size: NA
v_call: TRBV27
d_call: NA
cdr3_nt: TGTGCCAGCAGTCCTCATCCCGGGGGAGATTTTGACACTGAAGCTTTCTTT
cdr3_aa: CASSPHPGGDFDTEAFF

j_call: TRBJ1-1
clone_size: NA
v_call: TRBV9
d_call: NA
cdr3_nt: TGTGCCAGCAGCACGTCCGGGCAGAACACTGAAGCTTTCTTT
cdr3_aa: CASSTSGQNTEAFF

j_call: TRBJ1-5
clone_size: NA
v_call: TRBV28
d_call: NA
cdr3_nt: TGTGCCAGCAGTTTTCAGTATAGCAATCAGCCCCAGCATTTT
cdr3_aa: CASSFQYSNQPQHF

j_call: TRBJ2-7
clone_size: NA
v_call: TRBV30
d_call: NA
cdr3_nt: TGTGCCTGGGGGCCAACGGGTACCCACGAGCAGTACTTC
cdr3_aa: CAWGPTGTHEQYF

j_call: TRBJ1-4
clone_size: NA
v_call: TRBV28
d_call: TRBD1
cdr3_nt: TGTGCCAGCAGTTTTGGGACAGTAACTGAAAAACTGTTTTTT
cdr3_aa: CASSFGTVTEKLFF

j_call: TRBJ1-3
clone_size: once
v_call: TRBV7-9
d_call: TRBD1
cdr3_nt: TGTGCCAGCGCCCGACAGGGGGACACCATATATTTT
cdr3_aa: CASARQGDTIYF

j_call: TRBJ2-5
clone_size: once
v_call: TRBV11-3
d_call: NA
cdr3_nt: TGTGCCAGCAGCTTAAGGGGGGGCAAGGAGACCCAGTACTTC
cdr3_aa: CASSLRGGKETQYF

j_call: TRBJ1-4
clone_size: NA
v_call: TRBV27
d_call: NA
cdr3_nt: TGTGCCAGCAGTTCGGGACCCGGGGGTGAAAAACTGTTTTTT
cdr3_aa: CASSSGPGGEKLFF

j_call: TRBJ1-6
clone_size: NA
v_call: TRBV18
d_call: NA
cdr3_nt: TGTGCCAGCTCCCCGGGACAAACCAAGAATTCACCCCTCCACTTT
cdr3_aa: CASSPGQTKNSPLHF

j_call: TRBJ1-5
clone_size: NA
v_call: TRBV7-2
d_call: NA
cdr3_nt: TGTGCCAGCAGCTACTCCGAGAAACTGCCCCAGCATTTT
cdr3_aa: CASSYSEKLPQHF

j_call: TRBJ2-7
clone_size: NA
v_call: TRBV21-1
d_call: NA
cdr3_nt: TGTGCCAGCAGCAAACGTATCGGACCCATATCCTACGAGCAGTACTTC
cdr3_aa: CASSKRIGPISYEQYF

j_call: TRBJ2-7
clone_size: NA
v_call: TRBV27
d_call: NA
cdr3_nt: TGTGCCAGCAGTTTATCTGCCTCGAGCCGGGGAGAGCAGTACTTC
cdr3_aa: CASSLSASSRGEQYF

j_call: TRBJ1-3
clone_size: once
v_call: TRBV27
d_call: NA
cdr3_nt: TGTGCCAGCAGTTTGGGGGTGAGCTCTGGAAACACCATATATTTT
cdr3_aa: CASSLGVSSGNTIYF

j_call: TRBJ2-4
clone_size: once
v_call: TRBV28
d_call: NA
cdr3_nt: TGTGCCAGCACTTTGACGGCCCAAGGGAACATTCAGTACTTC
cdr3_aa: CASTLTAQGNIQYF

j_call: TRBJ2-3
clone_size: NA
v_call: TRBV14
d_call: NA
cdr3_nt: TGTGCCAGCAGCCAAGGGGGGTCCACAGATACGCAGTATTTT
cdr3_aa: CASSQGGSTDTQYF

j_call: TRBJ1-4
clone_size: NA
v_call: TRBV11-2
d_call: TRBD1
cdr3_nt: TGTGCCAGCAGCTCCGGGACAGGGAATGAAAAACTGTTTTTT
cdr3_aa: CASSSGTGNEKLFF

j_call: TRBJ2-5
clone_size: NA
v_call: TRBV7-2
d_call: NA
cdr3_nt: TGTGCCAGCAGCTTTTGGCGCGCAGTCTACCAAGAGACCCAGTACTTC
cdr3_aa: CASSFWRAVYQETQYF

j_call: TRBJ1-1
clone_size: NA
v_call: TRBV6-1
d_call: NA
cdr3_nt: TGTGCCAGCAGTGAAAGGGCCGGGGACACTGAAGCTTTCTTT
cdr3_aa: CASSERAGDTEAFF

j_call: TRBJ1-5
clone_size: NA
v_call: TRBV5-6
d_call: TRBD1
cdr3_nt: TGTGCCAGCAGCTTGAGTGACAGGGCTAATCAGCCCCAGCATTTT
cdr3_aa: CASSLSDRANQPQHF